The 18 T cell receptor beta chains presented below share a single source sample, sequenced in a study of blood T cell repertoires in COVID-19. Produced via immunoSEQ multiplex PCR; TCRdb's table is partial and in-frame only. The sample carries around 70,000 clones, 60% to 85% recorded once. The sequenced material came from peripheral blood. Receptors were obtained from a human donor in a cohort sampled during active COVID-19.

CDR3 region: CATSRARGGPDIQYF. CDR3 nucleotides: TGTGCCACCAGCAGAGCCCGAGGGGGCCCGGACATTCAGTACTTC. The V call is TRBV15, the J call TRBJ2-4, with 7 bases fitting TRBD1. This CDR3 region has 15 residues. J lost 8 bases, V lost 1 base, and 8 bases had no gene match. The germline V gene has CDR1 LNHNV and CDR2 YYDKDF (reference sequence).

This clone was counted a single time. The chain joins TRBV4-2 to TRBJ2-4, with D tentatively TRBD2 (7 bases). Trimming removed 9 bases from V and 2 bases from J, with 17 bases in between. Germline V gene sequence: CDR1 LGHNA, CDR2 YNFKEQ. The CDR3 is 15 amino acids. DNA for the CDR3: TGTGCCAGTATTTCCGGGGGGCGGACCAAAAACATTCAGTACTTC. Its translation: CASISGGRTKNIQYF.

The J gene is TRBJ2-1, the V gene TRBV5-1, with TRBD2 matching 14 bases. Trimming cost V 3 bases and J 8 bases; bases outside gene matches: 4. CDR1 is SGHRS, CDR2 YFSETQ, per germline. This CDR3 has 15 amino acids. CDR3 loop: CASSSTSGGAYEQFF. The CDR3 region has the DNA TGCGCCAGCAGCTCGACTAGCGGGGGGGCTTATGAGCAGTTCTTC.

The chain employs TRBV5-1 and TRBJ1-2, with D perhaps TRBD1 (5 bases). Looked up from germline, CDR1 is SGHRS and CDR2 is YFSETQ. V was clipped by 1 base and J by 8 bases, with 15 bases between them. CDR3 size: 14 residues. The CDR3 nucleotides read TGCGCCAGCAGCTTGTCAGGGAATCAAGAAGGCTACACCTTC. As protein: CASSLSGNQEGYTF.

This chain joins TRBV27 and TRBJ2-5; 12 bases fit TRBD1. J was trimmed by 5 bases and V by 3 bases; bases with no gene match: 10. CDR1 and CDR2 (germline): MNHEY, SMNVEV (reference sequence). The CDR3 has 17 residues. CDR3 bases: TGTGCCAGCAGTTTTGGCGGGACAGGGGGCCGACGGGAGACCCAGTACTTC. Translation: CASSFGGTGGRRETQYF.

This clone has only one observation. The chain uses TRBV5-4 and TRBJ2-1, with 8 positions matching TRBD2. This CDR3 spans 13 amino acids. Per the germline V gene, CDR1 is SGHNT and CDR2 is YYREEE (reference sequence). V shed 5 bases and J 5 bases; nucleotides not matched to a gene: 3. The CDR3 region has the DNA TGTGCCAGCAGACCGGGACTAGACAATGAGCAGTTCTTC. It specifies CASRPGLDNEQFF.

The chain carries TRBV28 and TRBJ2-4; tentatively, D is TRBD2 (5 bases). This CDR3 is 15 amino acids long. Trimming pared 7 bases from V and 7 bases from J, leaving 20 bases between. Germline V CDR1 and CDR2: MDHEN, SYDVKM. The CDR3, as DNA: TGTGCCAGCACCATTGGCCGCCAGGCGGGTAACATTCAGTACTTC. This gives the protein CASTIGRQAGNIQYF.

The chain joins TRBV19 to TRBJ2-1; 7 positions match TRBD1. With V trimmed by 4 bases and J by 3 bases, 3 bases remained unmatched. This CDR3 has 14 amino acids. Germline CDR1 reads LNHDA; CDR2 reads SQIVND (reference sequence). CDR3 sequence: CASSNRDSYNEQFF. For the CDR3, the DNA is TGTGCCAGTAGTAACCGGGACAGCTACAATGAGCAGTTCTTC.

V is TRBV28 and J is TRBJ1-1, with 7 bases aligning to TRBD1. From germline, CDR1 is MDHEN and CDR2 SYDVKM. V lost 6 bases and J lost 5; bases outside the gene matches: 6. The CDR3 totals 13 residues. This chain's CDR3 is CASSRQGLTEAFF. CDR3 nucleotide sequence: TGTGCCAGCAGCCGACAGGGATTGACTGAAGCTTTCTTT.

The CDR3 nucleotides read TGTGCCAGCAGCCGCGGACAGAACACTGAAGCTTTCTTT. Translation gives CASSRGQNTEAFF. The V gene is TRBV6-6, the J gene TRBJ1-1; tentatively, D is TRBD1 (5 bases). The CDR3 extends over 13 amino acids. The V and J ends lost 6 bases and 1 base respectively, with 9 bases between them. Germline values: CDR1 MNHNY, CDR2 SVGAGI (reference sequence).

The V call is TRBV18, the J call TRBJ2-5; maybe TRBD2 (5 bases). Germline V lookup: CDR1 KGHSH, CDR2 LQKENI. The V end was cut by 5 bases, the J end by 2 bases, with 12 bases between. The CDR3 extends over 14 amino acids. CDR3 amino acids: CASSKGGPQETQYF. In nucleotides, the CDR3 is TGTGCCAGCTCAAAGGGCGGGCCTCAAGAGACCCAGTACTTC.

The chain combines TRBV7-2 with TRBJ2-5, with D maybe TRBD1 (5 bases). CDR1 and CDR2 from the germline V gene are SGHTA and FQGNSA. V was trimmed by 5 bases and J by 1 base, leaving 11 bases between them. CDR3 length: 14 residues. CDR3 DNA: TGTGCCAGCAGCCCTTGGACAACCCAAGAGACCCAGTACTTC. It encodes CASSPWTTQETQYF.

The chain employs TRBV11-2 and TRBJ2-5, with D tentatively TRBD2 (5 bases). CDR3 length: 14 residues. Germline loops: CDR1 SGHAT, CDR2 FQNNGV. Trimming stripped 2 bases from V and 0 bases from J, with 7 bases between. In DNA form, the CDR3 reads TGTGCCAGCAGCTTATGGGAGTACCAAGAGACCCAGTACTTC. Protein product: CASSLWEYQETQYF.

This chain connects TRBV11-2 to TRBJ1-4; 11 nucleotides agree with TRBD1. The CDR3 runs to 16 residues. Losses at the gene ends were 3 bases for V and 8 bases for J; bases not matched to a gene: 8. CDR1 SGHAT and CDR2 FQNNGV come from the germline V gene. DNA of the CDR3: TGTGCCAGCAGCTTCGAGGGGACAGGGGGAGACGAAAAACTGTTTTTT. Its translation is CASSFEGTGGDEKLFF.

This clone was found a few times. J is TRBJ1-2 and V is TRBV2; TRBD1 agrees at 8 bases. CDR1 SNHLY and CDR2 FYNNEI come from the germline V gene. Germline trimming cut 7 bases from V and 4 bases from J; bases unmatched to any gene: 8. The CDR3 is 14 residues long. As DNA, the CDR3 is TGTGCCAGCAAGCCAGCAGGGGGCCCCTATGGCTACACCTTC. Protein sequence: CASKPAGGPYGYTF. Full variable domain (missing parts from reference TRBV2 and TRBJ1-2): EPEVTQTPSHQVTQMGQEVILRCVPISNHLYFYWYRQILGQKVEFLVSFYNNEISEKSEIFDDQFSVERPDGSNFTLKIRSTKLEDSAMYFCASKPAGGPYGYTFGSGTRLTVV.

V and J are TRBV24-1 and TRBJ2-2; 7 nucleotides align to TRBD2. The CDR3 totals 14 residues. V shed 1 base, J shed 5 bases, and the junction held 0 bases outside the gene matches. Germline V lookup: CDR1 KGHDR, CDR2 SFDVKD. This CDR3 is CATSDFGGTGELFF. DNA for the CDR3: TGTGCCACCAGTGATTTCGGGGGGACCGGGGAGCTGTTTTTT.

The chain uses TRBV5-1 and TRBJ1-2; D ambiguous. This CDR3 is 15 amino acids long. Germline values: CDR1 SGHRS, CDR2 YFSETQ. The V end was cut by 0 bases, the J end by 4 bases, with 13 bases between. CDR3 nucleotide sequence: TGCGCCAGCAGCTTGGAGGCAGGATATGGCTATGGCTACACCTTC. Amino acids: CASSLEAGYGYGYTF.

This sequence joins TRBV7-9 and TRBJ2-5, with TRBD1 identical over 9 bases. The germline gives CDR1 SEHNR, CDR2 FQNEAQ (reference sequence). Losses at the gene ends were 1 base for V and 5 bases for J; bases not matched to a gene: 8. This CDR3 has 16 amino acids. The CDR3 region is CASSLGGQGKSETQYF. As DNA, the CDR3 is TGTGCCAGCAGCTTAGGGGGACAGGGTAAATCGGAGACCCAGTACTTC. The full variable domain, in which reference TRBV7-9 and TRBJ2-5 provide the parts outside the CDR3, is DTGVSQNPRHKITKRGQNVTFRCDPISEHNRLYWYRQTLGQGPEFLTYFQNEAQLEKSRLLSDRFSAERPKGSFSTLEIQRTEQGDSAMYLCASSLGGQGKSETQYFGPGTRLLVL.